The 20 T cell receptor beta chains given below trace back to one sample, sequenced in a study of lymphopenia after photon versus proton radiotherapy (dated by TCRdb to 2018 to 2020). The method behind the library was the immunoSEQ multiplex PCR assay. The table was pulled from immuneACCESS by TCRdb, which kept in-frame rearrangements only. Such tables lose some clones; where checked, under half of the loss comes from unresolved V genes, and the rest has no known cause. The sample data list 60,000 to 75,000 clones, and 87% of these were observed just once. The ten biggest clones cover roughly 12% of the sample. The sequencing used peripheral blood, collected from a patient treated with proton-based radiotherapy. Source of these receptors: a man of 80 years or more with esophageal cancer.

The chain's CDR3 is CASQGEWQAFF. CDR3 nucleotides: TGTGCCAGCCAGGGGGAGTGGCAAGCTTTCTTT. The chain combines TRBV21-1 with TRBJ1-1; the D segment call TRBD1 is taken from the table without a DNA check. TRBV21-1 is a pseudogene. The CDR3 spans 11 residues.

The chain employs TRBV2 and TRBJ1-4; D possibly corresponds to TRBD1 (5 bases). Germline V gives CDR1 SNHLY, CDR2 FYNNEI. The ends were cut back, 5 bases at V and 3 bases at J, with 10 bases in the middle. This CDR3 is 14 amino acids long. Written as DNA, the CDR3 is TGTGCCAGCAGTCGGGACGGGTCTAATGAAAAACTGTTTTTT. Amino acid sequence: CASSRDGSNEKLFF.

CDR3 in amino acids: CASNKGVGGYTF. The DNA for the CDR3 is TGTGCCAGCAATAAGGGGGTGGGCGGCTACACCTTC. This sequence joins TRBV9 and TRBJ1-2; tentatively, D is TRBD1 (6 bases). Germline CDR1 is SGDLS and CDR2 is YYNGEE. The CDR3 contains 12 residues. With 6 bases removed from V and 8 bases from J, the gap between germline ends came to 14 bases.

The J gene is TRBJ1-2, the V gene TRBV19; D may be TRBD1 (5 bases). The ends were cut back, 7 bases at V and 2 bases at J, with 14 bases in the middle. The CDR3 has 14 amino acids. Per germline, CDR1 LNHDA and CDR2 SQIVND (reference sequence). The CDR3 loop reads CASTNGGGNYGYTF. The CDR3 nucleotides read TGTGCCAGTACCAACGGGGGAGGAAACTATGGCTACACCTTC.

The CDR3 reads CASSGGARVGYEQYF. CDR3 in DNA: TGTGCCAGCAGTGGAGGGGCCAGGGTGGGCTACGAGCAGTACTTC. V gene TRBV2 combines with J gene TRBJ2-7; D tentatively fits TRBD1 or TRBD2 (5 bases each). Trimming shortened V by 4 bases and J by 3 bases, and 16 bases separated the two germline ends. CDR1 is SNHLY, CDR2 FYNNEI, per germline. CDR3 length: 15 amino acids.

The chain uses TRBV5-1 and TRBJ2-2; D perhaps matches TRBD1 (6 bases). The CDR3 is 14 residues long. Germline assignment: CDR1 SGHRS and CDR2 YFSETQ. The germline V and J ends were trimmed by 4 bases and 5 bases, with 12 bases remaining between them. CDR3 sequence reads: CASSTGTGTGELFF. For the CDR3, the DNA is TGCGCCAGCAGCACGGGTACAGGGACCGGGGAGCTGTTTTTT.

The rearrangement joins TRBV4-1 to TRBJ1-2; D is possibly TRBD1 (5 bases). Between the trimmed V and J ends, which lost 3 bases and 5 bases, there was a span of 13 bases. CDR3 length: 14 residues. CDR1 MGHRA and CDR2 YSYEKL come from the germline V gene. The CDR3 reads CASSQAGHTYGYTF. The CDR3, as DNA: TGCGCCAGCAGCCAGGCCGGACATACGTATGGCTACACCTTC.

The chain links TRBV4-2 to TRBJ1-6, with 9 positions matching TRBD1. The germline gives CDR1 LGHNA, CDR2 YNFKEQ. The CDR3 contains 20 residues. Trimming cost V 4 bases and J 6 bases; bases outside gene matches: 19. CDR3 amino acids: CASSRGTGYGLYESNSPLHF. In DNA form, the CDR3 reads TGTGCCAGCAGCCGGGGGACAGGGTACGGTCTTTACGAGAGTAATTCACCCCTCCACTTT.

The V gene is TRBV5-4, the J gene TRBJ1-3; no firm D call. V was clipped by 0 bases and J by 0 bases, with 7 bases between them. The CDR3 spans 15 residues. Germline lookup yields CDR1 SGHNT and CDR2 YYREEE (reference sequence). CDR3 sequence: CASSLEAGSGNTIYF. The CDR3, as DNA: TGTGCCAGCAGCTTGGAGGCAGGCTCTGGAAACACCATATATTTT. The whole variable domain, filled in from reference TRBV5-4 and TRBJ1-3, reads ETGVTQSPTHLIKTRGQQVTLRCSSQSGHNTVSWYQQALGQGPQFIFQYYREEENGRGNFPPRFSGLQFPNYSSELNVNALELDDSALYLCASSLEAGSGNTIYFGEGSWLTVV.

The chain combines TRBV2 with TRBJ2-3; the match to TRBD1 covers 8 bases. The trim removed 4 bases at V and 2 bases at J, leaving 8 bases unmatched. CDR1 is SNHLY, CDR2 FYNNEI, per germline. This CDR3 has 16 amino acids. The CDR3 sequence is CASSGGTGRNTDTQYF. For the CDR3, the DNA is TGTGCCAGCAGTGGGGGGACAGGCCGAAACACAGATACGCAGTATTTT. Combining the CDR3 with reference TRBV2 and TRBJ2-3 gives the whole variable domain EPEVTQTPSHQVTQMGQEVILRCVPISNHLYFYWYRQILGQKVEFLVSFYNNEISEKSEIFDDQFSVERPDGSNFTLKIRSTKLEDSAMYFCASSGGTGRNTDTQYFGPGTRLTVL.

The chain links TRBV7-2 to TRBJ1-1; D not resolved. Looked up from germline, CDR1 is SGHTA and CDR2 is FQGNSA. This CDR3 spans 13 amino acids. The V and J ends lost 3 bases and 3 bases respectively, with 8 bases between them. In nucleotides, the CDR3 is TGTGCCAGCAGCTTTGGTGTGGACACTGAAGCTTTCTTT. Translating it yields CASSFGVDTEAFF.

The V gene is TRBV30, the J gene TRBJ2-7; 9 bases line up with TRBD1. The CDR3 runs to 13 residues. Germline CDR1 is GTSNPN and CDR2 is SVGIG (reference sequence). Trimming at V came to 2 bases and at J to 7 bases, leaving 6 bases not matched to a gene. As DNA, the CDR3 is TGTGCCTGGAGTAGCAACAGGGGGCGGGAGCAGTACTTC. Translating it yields CAWSSNRGREQYF.

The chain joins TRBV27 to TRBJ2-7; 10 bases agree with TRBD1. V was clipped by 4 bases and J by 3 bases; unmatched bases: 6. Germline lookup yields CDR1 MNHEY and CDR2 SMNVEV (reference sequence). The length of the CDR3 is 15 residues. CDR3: CASSSPGTGVYEQYF. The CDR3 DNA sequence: TGTGCCAGCAGTTCCCCCGGGACAGGGGTCTACGAGCAGTACTTC.

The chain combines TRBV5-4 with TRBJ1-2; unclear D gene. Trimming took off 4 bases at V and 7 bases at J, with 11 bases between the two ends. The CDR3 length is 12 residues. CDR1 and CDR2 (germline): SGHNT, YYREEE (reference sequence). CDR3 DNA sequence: TGTGCCAGCAGCGCGGGCCCAGGTGGCTACACCTTC. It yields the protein CASSAGPGGYTF.

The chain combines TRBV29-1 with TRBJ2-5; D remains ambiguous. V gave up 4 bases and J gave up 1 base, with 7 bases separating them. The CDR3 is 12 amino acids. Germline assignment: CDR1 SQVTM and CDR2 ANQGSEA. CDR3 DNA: TGCAGCGTTGGGGCACTCCAAGAGACCCAGTACTTC. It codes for CSVGALQETQYF.

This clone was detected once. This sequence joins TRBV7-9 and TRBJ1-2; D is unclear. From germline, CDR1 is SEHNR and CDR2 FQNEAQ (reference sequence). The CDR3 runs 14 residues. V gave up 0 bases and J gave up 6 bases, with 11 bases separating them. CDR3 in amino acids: CASSLALGSDGYTF. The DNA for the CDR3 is TGTGCCAGCAGCTTAGCGCTCGGGTCCGATGGCTACACCTTC.

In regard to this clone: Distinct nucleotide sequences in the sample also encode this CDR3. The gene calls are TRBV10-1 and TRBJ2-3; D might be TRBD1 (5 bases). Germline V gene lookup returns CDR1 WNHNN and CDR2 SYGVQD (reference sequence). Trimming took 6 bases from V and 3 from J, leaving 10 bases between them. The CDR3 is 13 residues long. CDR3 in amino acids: CASSGQPTDTQYF. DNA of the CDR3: TGCGCCAGCAGCGGACAACCGACAGATACGCAGTATTTT.

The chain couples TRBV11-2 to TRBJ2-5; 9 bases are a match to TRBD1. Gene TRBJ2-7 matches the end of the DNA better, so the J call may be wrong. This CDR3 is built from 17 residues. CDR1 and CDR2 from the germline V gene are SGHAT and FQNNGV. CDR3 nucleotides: TGTGCCAGCAGCTTAGATGGAGGGACAGGGCTTTTCTACGAGCAGTACTTC. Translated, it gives CASSLDGGTGLFYEQYF.

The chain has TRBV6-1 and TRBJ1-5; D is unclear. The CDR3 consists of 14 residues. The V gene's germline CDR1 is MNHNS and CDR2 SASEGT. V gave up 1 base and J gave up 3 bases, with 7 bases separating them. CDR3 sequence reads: CASSEGLNNQPQHF. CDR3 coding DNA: TGTGCCAGCAGTGAAGGTTTGAACAATCAGCCCCAGCATTTT.

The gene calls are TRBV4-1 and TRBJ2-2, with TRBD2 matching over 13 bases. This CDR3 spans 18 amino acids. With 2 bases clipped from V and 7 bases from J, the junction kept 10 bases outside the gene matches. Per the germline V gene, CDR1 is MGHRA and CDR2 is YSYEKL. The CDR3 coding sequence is TGCGCCAGCAGCCAAATGACTAGCGGGGGGCAGGGTCTCGGGGAGCTGTTTTTT. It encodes CASSQMTSGGQGLGELFF.